The rows below give T cell receptor beta chains drawn from one sample of a study. TCRdb recomputed calls from the 5' RACE reads with MiXCR, one row per CDR3 protein. Of 50,000 to 75,000 distinct CDR3 sequences in the sample, approximately 22% were seen once. Sequencing used memory CD4+ T cells sorted from a lymph node. The receptors were gathered from a female donor with breast cancer. CDR3s include the opening cysteine and the closing phenylalanine or tryptophan. The D gene is left open where the match is weak. Rows may omit the clone size; those that give it use once, few, many or a size class.

>TRBJ2-5|.|TRBV5-1|few
CASSPDYQETQYF
TGCGCCAGCAGCCCCGACTATCAAGAGACCCAGTACTTC
>TRBJ2-3|TRBD2|TRBV29-1|few
CSAAPGLAGGGTQYF
TGCAGCGCAGCCCCGGGACTAGCGGGAGGAGGGACGCAGTATTTT
>TRBJ1-1|TRBD1|TRBV6-5|many
CASIHSGGGNEAFF
TGTGCCAGCATCCACTCAGGGGGCGGGAATGAAGCTTTCTTT
>TRBJ2-7|.|TRBV7-2|.
CASSLTGKAYEQYF
TGTGCCAGCAGCCTTACGGGCAAAGCCTACGAGCAGTACTTC
>TRBJ2-7|.|TRBV5-1|.
CASSQELARSYEQYF
TGCGCCAGCAGCCAGGAACTAGCAAGGTCCTACGAGCAGTACTTC
>TRBJ1-1|.|TRBV6-2/TRBV6-3|few
CASFSTYPNTEAFF
TGTGCCAGCTTTTCCACTTACCCGAACACTGAAGCTTTCTTT
>TRBJ2-1|.|TRBV7-2|.
CASSLDRPLADCNEQFF
TGTGCCAGCAGCTTGGACAGGCCGCTAGCGGACTGCAATGAGCAGTTCTTC
>TRBJ2-1|TRBD2|TRBV20-1|.
CSAEGTSGRAYEQFF
TGCAGTGCTGAAGGGACTAGCGGGAGGGCCTATGAGCAGTTCTTC
>TRBJ1-4|.|TRBV5-1|few
CASSLTQGTNEKLFF
TGCGCCAGCAGCCTTACACAGGGAACTAATGAAAAACTGTTTTTT
>TRBJ1-2|.|TRBV7-3|few
CASSLTRDHDGYTF
TGTGCCAGCAGCTTAACCAGAGATCACGATGGCTACACCTTC
>TRBJ2-6|TRBD1|TRBV5-1|few
CASSPPGQAGANVLTF
TGCGCCAGCAGCCCGCCCGGACAGGCTGGGGCCAACGTCCTGACTTTC
>TRBJ2-3|.|TRBV20-1|.
CSAHMVGADTQYF
TGCAGTGCCCACATGGTGGGAGCGGATACGCAGTATTTT
>TRBJ2-1|.|TRBV24-1|.
CATSDPNPLVGSYNEQFF
TGTGCCACCAGTGACCCCAATCCTCTGGTTGGCTCCTACAATGAGCAGTTCTTC
>TRBJ1-6|TRBD1|TRBV6-5|few
CASSWQGGSPLHF
TGTGCCAGCAGTTGGCAGGGGGGATCACCCCTCCACTTT
>TRBJ2-3|.|TRBV29-1|.
CSVGGGGDGDTQYF
TGCAGCGTTGGTGGCGGGGGCGATGGGGATACGCAGTATTTT
>TRBJ2-1|.|TRBV7-8|.
CASSLEGGEQFF
TGTGCCAGCAGCTTAGAAGGGGGTGAGCAGTTCTTC
>TRBJ1-2|.|TRBV5-1|many
CASSLQDYYGYTF
TGCGCCAGCAGCTTACAGGACTACTATGGCTACACCTTC
>TRBJ2-3|.|TRBV19|.
CASSMSRSTDTQYF
TGTGCCAGTAGTATGTCCCGGAGCACAGATACGCAGTATTTT
>TRBJ1-1|.|TRBV6-1|few
CASSRVAEAFF
TGTGCCAGCAGTAGGGTGGCTGAAGCTTTCTTT
>TRBJ1-4|.|TRBV5-1|many
CASSRTTGSQEKLFF
TGCGCCAGCAGCCGCACCACAGGTTCGCAGGAAAAACTGTTTTTT
>TRBJ2-3|TRBD2|TRBV5-1|few
CASSFETSGGSTDTQYF
TGCGCCAGCAGCTTCGAGACTAGCGGGGGAAGCACAGATACGCAGTATTTT
>TRBJ2-4|TRBD2|TRBV5-6|once
CASSLGLAGGGNIQYF
TGTGCCAGCAGCCTGGGACTAGCGGGAGGGGGGAACATTCAGTACTTC
>TRBJ2-5|.|TRBV5-1|.
CASSFTGRYQETQYF
TGCGCCAGCAGCTTCACAGGAAGGTACCAAGAGACCCAGTACTTC
>TRBJ2-7|.|TRBV7-9|few
CASSPGTQGRLYEQYF
TGTGCCAGCAGCCCAGGCACGCAGGGGCGTCTCTACGAGCAGTACTTC
>TRBJ2-1|.|TRBV5-1|.
CASSLVQGAGNEQFF
TGCGCCAGCAGCTTGGTCCAGGGAGCCGGGAATGAGCAGTTCTTC
>TRBJ2-2|TRBD1|TRBV6-5|many
CASREGGNDGELFF
TGTGCCAGCCGTGAAGGGGGCAATGACGGGGAGCTGTTTTTT
>TRBJ1-5|TRBD1|TRBV6-6|.
CASSAGQGIGSQPQHF
TGTGCCAGCAGCGCGGGACAGGGGATTGGGAGCCAACCCCAGCATTTT
>TRBJ1-1|.|TRBV29-1|few
CSAGEQMNTEAFF
TGCAGCGCCGGGGAGCAGATGAACACTGAAGCTTTCTTT
>TRBJ1-2|.|TRBV28|many
CASTANRAGGYTF
TGTGCCAGCACCGCAAACAGGGCTGGTGGCTACACCTTC
>TRBJ2-1|.|TRBV11-2|.
CASSGVFGTFEQCF
TGTGCCAGCAGCGGCGTCTTCGGTACTTTTGAGCAGTGCTTC
>TRBJ2-3|.|TRBV20-1|.
CSARVMWGGAGTDTQYF
TGCAGTGCTAGAGTAATGTGGGGGGGGGCGGGCACAGATACGCAGTATTTT
>TRBJ2-1|TRBD1|TRBV5-1|.
CASSLVGQGWNEQFF
TGCGCCAGCAGCTTGGTGGGACAGGGGTGGAATGAGCAGTTCTTC
>TRBJ2-7|.|TRBV20-1|few
CSAYLFGSYEQYF
TGCAGTGCTTACTTGTTCGGCTCCTACGAGCAGTACTTC
>TRBJ1-1|.|TRBV6-5|few
CASSYLTEAFF
TGTGCCAGCAGTTACCTTACGGAAGCTTTCTTT
>TRBJ1-1|.|TRBV29-1|.
CSSSREINTEAFF
TGCAGCAGTTCCCGGGAGATTAACACTGAAGCTTTCTTT
>TRBJ2-1|.|TRBV7-2|medium-sized
CASTGRLASYNEQFF
TGTGCCAGCACCGGAAGACTGGCCTCCTACAATGAGCAGTTCTTC
>TRBJ1-5|.|TRBV24-1|.
CATSGPNQPQHF
TGTGCCACCAGTGGTCCCAATCAGCCCCAGCATTTT
>TRBJ1-1|.|TRBV5-1|.
CASSSFEGLTAFF
TGCGCCAGCAGCTCCTTCGAGGGGTTGACAGCTTTCTTT
>TRBJ2-2|.|TRBV6-2/TRBV6-3|few
CASIAPKGLNTGELFF
TGTGCCAGCATAGCACCCAAGGGGTTAAACACCGGGGAGCTGTTTTTT
>TRBJ2-2|.|TRBV10-2|.
CASKERTSGELFF
TGCGCCAGCAAGGAAAGGACCTCCGGGGAGCTGTTTTTT
>TRBJ1-1|TRBD1|TRBV5-1|many
CASSLPGGQATHRVAFF
TGCGCCAGCAGCTTGCCAGGGGGACAGGCGACCCACCGCGTAGCTTTCTTT
>TRBJ1-1|.|TRBV5-1|many
CASSFRSGGDAEAFF
TGCGCCAGCAGCTTCCGTAGTGGGGGCGACGCTGAAGCTTTCTTT
>TRBJ2-5|TRBD2|TRBV7-3|few
CASSHGGDQETQYF
TGTGCCAGCAGCCACGGGGGGGACCAAGAGACCCAGTACTTC
>TRBJ1-2|.|TRBV24-1|few
CATSDSSGGYTF
TGTGCCACCAGTGATTCCAGTGGCGGCTACACCTTC
>TRBJ2-3|.|TRBV5-1|many
CASRPPGADTQYF
TGCGCCAGCCGACCTCCGGGGGCAGATACGCAGTATTTT
>TRBJ2-3|.|TRBV7-2|few
CASGKYTDTQYF
TGTGCCAGCGGCAAGTACACAGATACGCAGTATTTT
>TRBJ2-5|.|TRBV6-6|few
CASSRDPKETQYF
TGTGCCAGCAGCCGAGACCCGAAAGAGACCCAGTACTTC
>TRBJ1-5|.|TRBV20-1|.
CSAHRLNQPQHF
TGCAGTGCGCACAGGTTAAATCAGCCCCAGCATTTT
>TRBJ2-6|.|TRBV9|.
CASNRDSGANVLTF
TGTGCCAGCAACAGGGACTCTGGGGCCAACGTCCTGACTTTC
>TRBJ2-7|.|TRBV7-2|few
CASGPLRDGTLFF
TGTGCCAGCGGCCCGCTTCGGGACGGTACTCTGTTCTTC
>TRBJ1-6|TRBD1|TRBV6-2/TRBV6-3|.
CASRTGQSILHF
TGTGCCAGCAGAACGGGACAGAGCATACTCCACTTT
>TRBJ2-5|.|TRBV7-9|few
CASSFIGGSGQETQYF
TGTGCCAGCAGCTTTATAGGGGGATCGGGCCAAGAGACCCAGTACTTC
>TRBJ2-3|.|TRBV7-2|many
CASSSYDRTDTQYF
TGTGCCAGCAGCTCGTACGATCGCACAGATACGCAGTATTTT
>TRBJ1-1|.|TRBV7-3|many
CASSPRSIAEAFF
TGTGCCAGCAGCCCCAGAAGCATAGCTGAAGCTTTCTTT
>TRBJ2-7|.|TRBV5-1|few
CASTNTPGVNEQYF
TGCGCCAGCACCAACACCCCAGGGGTCAACGAGCAGTACTTC
>TRBJ1-5|.|TRBV7-9|few
CASSAGTSNQPQHF
TGTGCCAGCAGCGCCGGGACAAGCAATCAGCCCCAGCATTTT
>TRBJ2-6|.|TRBV5-1|many
CASSLGRPSGANVLTF
TGCGCCAGCAGCTTGGGGCGGCCATCTGGGGCCAACGTCCTGACTTTC